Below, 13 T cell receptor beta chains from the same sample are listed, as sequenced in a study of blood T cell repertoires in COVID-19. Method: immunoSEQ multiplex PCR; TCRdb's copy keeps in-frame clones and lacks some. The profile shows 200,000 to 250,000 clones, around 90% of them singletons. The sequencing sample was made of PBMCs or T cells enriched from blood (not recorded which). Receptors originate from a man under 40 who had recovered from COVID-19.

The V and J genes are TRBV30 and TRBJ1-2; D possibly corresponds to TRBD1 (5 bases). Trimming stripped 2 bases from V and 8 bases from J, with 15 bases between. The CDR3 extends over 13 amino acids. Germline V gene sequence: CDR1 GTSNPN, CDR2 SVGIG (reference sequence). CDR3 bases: TGTGCCTGGAGTATTCTGAGGAAGGGGGGCTACACCTTC. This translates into CAWSILRKGGYTF.

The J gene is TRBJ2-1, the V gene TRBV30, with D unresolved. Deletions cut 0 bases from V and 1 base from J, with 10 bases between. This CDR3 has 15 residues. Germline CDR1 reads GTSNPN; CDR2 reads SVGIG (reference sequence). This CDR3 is CAWSVRSQSYNEQFF. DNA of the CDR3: TGTGCCTGGAGTGTACGGTCGCAATCCTACAATGAGCAGTTCTTC.

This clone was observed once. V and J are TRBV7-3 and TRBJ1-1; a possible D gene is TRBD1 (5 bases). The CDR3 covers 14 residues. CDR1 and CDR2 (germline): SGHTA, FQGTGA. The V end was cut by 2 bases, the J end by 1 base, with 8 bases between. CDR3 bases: TGTGCCAGCAGCTTAGGGGGGAAGAACACTGAAGCTTTCTTT. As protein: CASSLGGKNTEAFF.

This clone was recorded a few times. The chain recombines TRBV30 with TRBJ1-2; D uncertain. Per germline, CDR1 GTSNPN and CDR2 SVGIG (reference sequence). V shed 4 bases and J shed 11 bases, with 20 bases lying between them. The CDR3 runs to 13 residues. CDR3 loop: CAWMGLDLIRYTF. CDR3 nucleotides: TGTGCCTGGATGGGCCTTGACCTCATAAGATACACCTTC.

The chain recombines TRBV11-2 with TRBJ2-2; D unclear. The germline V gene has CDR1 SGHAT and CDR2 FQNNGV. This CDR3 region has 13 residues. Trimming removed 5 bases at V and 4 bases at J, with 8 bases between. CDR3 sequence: CASSPLATGELFF. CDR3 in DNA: TGTGCCAGCAGCCCCCTGGCCACCGGGGAGCTGTTTTTT.

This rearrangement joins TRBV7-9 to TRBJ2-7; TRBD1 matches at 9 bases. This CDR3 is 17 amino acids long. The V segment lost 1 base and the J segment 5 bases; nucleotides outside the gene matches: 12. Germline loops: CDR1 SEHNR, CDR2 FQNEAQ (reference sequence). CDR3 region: CASSLGLIRTGADEQYF. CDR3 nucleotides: TGTGCCAGCAGCTTAGGTCTTATAAGGACAGGGGCCGACGAGCAGTACTTC.

The CDR3 DNA follows: TGTGCCAGCAGGATAGCGGGAGGCACGAACACTGAAGCTTTCTTT. Translating it yields CASRIAGGTNTEAFF. J is TRBJ1-1 and V is TRBV7-9; D gene unclear. CDR3 length: 15 residues. CDR1 is SEHNR, CDR2 FQNEAQ, per germline (reference sequence). Between the trimmed V and J ends, which lost 6 bases and 1 base, there was a span of 15 bases.

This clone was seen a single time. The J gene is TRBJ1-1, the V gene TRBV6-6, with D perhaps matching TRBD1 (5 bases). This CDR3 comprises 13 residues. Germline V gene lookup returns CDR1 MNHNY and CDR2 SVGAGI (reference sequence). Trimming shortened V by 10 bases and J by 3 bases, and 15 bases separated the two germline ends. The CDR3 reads CAIQVRTDTEAFF. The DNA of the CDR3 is TGTGCCATACAGGTTCGTACCGACACTGAAGCTTTCTTT.

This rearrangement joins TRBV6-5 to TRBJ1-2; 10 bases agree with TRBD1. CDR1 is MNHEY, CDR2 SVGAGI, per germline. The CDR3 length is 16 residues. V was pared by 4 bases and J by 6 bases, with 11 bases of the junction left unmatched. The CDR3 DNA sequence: TGTGCCAGCAGTTCATCGTCGAGACAGGGGGCGGATGGCTACACCTTC. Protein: CASSSSSRQGADGYTF.

CDR3 protein: CASSRTSGNNEQFF. For the CDR3, the DNA is TGTGCCAGTAGCAGGACTAGCGGAAACAATGAGCAGTTCTTC. This rearrangement joins TRBV2 to TRBJ2-1; 10 bases fit TRBD2. The length of the CDR3 is 14 residues. Germline lookup yields CDR1 SNHLY and CDR2 FYNNEI. J lost 5 bases, V lost 9 bases, and 7 bases had no gene match.

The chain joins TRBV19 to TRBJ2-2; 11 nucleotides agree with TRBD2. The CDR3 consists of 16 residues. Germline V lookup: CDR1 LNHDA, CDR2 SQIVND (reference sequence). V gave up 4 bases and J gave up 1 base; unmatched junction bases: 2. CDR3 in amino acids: CASSRLAGRNTGELFF. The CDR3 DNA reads TGTGCCAGTAGTAGACTAGCGGGAAGGAACACCGGGGAGCTGTTTTTT.

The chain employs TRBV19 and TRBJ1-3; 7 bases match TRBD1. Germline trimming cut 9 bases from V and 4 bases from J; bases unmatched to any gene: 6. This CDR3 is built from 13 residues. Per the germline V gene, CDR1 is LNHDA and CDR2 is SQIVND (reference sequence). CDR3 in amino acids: CASTRGQGNTIYF. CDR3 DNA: TGTGCCAGCACCCGGGGACAGGGAAACACCATATATTTT.

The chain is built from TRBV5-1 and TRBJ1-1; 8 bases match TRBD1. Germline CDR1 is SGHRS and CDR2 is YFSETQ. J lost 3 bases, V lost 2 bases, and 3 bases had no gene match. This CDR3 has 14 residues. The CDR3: CASSFQGADTEAFF. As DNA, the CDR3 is TGCGCCAGCAGCTTTCAGGGGGCGGACACTGAAGCTTTCTTT.